These 13 T cell receptor beta chains were all obtained from the same sample, sequenced in a study of T cells in Graves' hyperthyroidism and ophthalmopathy. Researchers took RNA transcripts and amplified the TCR beta CDR3 regions from them. Initially, a first-round RT-PCR of the TCR CDR3 employed the HTBI primer set. A single record per CDR3 protein comes from TCRdb applying MiXCR to the multiplex PCR reads. The table shows hundreds of thousands of distinct CDR3 sequences, with roughly 17% occurring only once. The sequencing sample was made of blood. The receptors were sampled from a woman aged 18-30 years with Graves' ophthalmopathy.

This clonotype was counted at least ten times. The chain carries TRBV7-9 and TRBJ2-1, with D maybe TRBD1 (5 bases). Germline CDR1 reads SEHNR; CDR2 reads FQNEAQ (reference sequence). The V and J ends lost 0 bases and 6 bases respectively, with 9 bases between them. The CDR3 contains 14 residues. CDR3 amino acids: CASSLAQTANEQFF. The CDR3 nucleotides are TGTGCCAGCAGCTTAGCGCAGACAGCCAATGAGCAGTTCTTC.

This clonotype was counted many times. V usage is TRBV7-2 and J usage is TRBJ1-6; D may be TRBD1 (5 bases). The CDR3 is 17 residues long. Germline CDR1 reads SGHTA; CDR2 reads FQGNSA. The germline V and J ends were trimmed by 2 bases and 11 bases, with 22 bases remaining between them. For the CDR3, the DNA is TGTGCCAGCAGCTTACGGGGCTTAGAGGGTGTATCGGCACCCCTCCACTTT. Translation: CASSLRGLEGVSAPLHF.

The chain carries TRBV12-3 or TRBV12-4 and TRBJ2-1, with TRBD2 matching over 14 bases. The CDR3 extends over 16 amino acids. The ends lost 2 bases at V and 8 bases at J; junction bases unmatched: 5. CDR3 in amino acids: CASSLLGTSGSDEQFF. DNA for the CDR3: TGTGCCAGCAGTTTATTGGGGACTAGCGGGAGTGATGAGCAGTTCTTC.

This clonotype was seen many times. The rearrangement uses TRBV6-1 and TRBJ2-3; D gene uncertain. Trimming left V 8 bases short and J 0 bases short, with 12 bases between. Germline V gene data show CDR1 as MNHNS and CDR2 as SASEGT. The CDR3 has 14 amino acids. CDR3 in amino acids: CASHRAPSTDTQYF. The CDR3, as DNA: TGTGCCAGCCACCGGGCCCCGAGCACAGATACGCAGTATTTT.

The chain recombines TRBV18 with TRBJ1-2; 10 bases fit TRBD1. Germline V lookup: CDR1 KGHSH, CDR2 LQKENI. CDR3 length: 15 amino acids. V dropped 2 bases and J dropped 5; count of bases not matched to a gene: 5. The DNA for the CDR3 is TGTGCCAGCTCACCAGCCGGGACAGGGGATTATGGCTACACCTTC. This translates into CASSPAGTGDYGYTF. Drawing the rest from reference TRBV18 and TRBJ1-2, the complete variable domain is NAGVMQNPRHLVRRRGQEARLRCSPMKGHSHVYWYRQLPEEGLKFMVYLQKENIIDESGMPKERFSAEFPKEGPSILRIQQVVRGDSAAYFCASSPAGTGDYGYTFGSGTRLTVV.

The chain joins TRBV6-2 or TRBV6-3 to TRBJ2-7; D possibly matches TRBD1 or TRBD2 (5 bases each). The germline gives CDR1 MNHEY, CDR2 SVGEGT. The CDR3 totals 15 residues. V lost 3 bases and J 2 bases, leaving 14 bases between the germline ends. The CDR3 DNA reads as TGTGCCAGCAGTTATGGGGGAAATGGGGCCTACGAGCAGTACTTC. It encodes CASSYGGNGAYEQYF.

The sample holds a few counts of this clonotype. A much more abundant neighbour one base away suggests this may be a read error. The V call is TRBV12-3 or TRBV12-4, the J call TRBJ2-1; D perhaps matches TRBD2 (6 bases). This CDR3 comprises 13 residues. The CDR3 DNA sequence: TGTGTCACCCGCTCGGGGGCCTACAATGAGCAGTTCTTC. The encoded protein is CVTRSGAYNEQFF.

This clonotype showed up many times. CDR3 sequence reads: CASSYEGLRRDEQFF. CDR3 DNA sequence: TGTGCCAGCAGTTATGAAGGACTCCGGAGGGATGAGCAGTTCTTC. The chain combines TRBV6-2 or TRBV6-3 with TRBJ2-1; D possibly corresponds to TRBD2 (6 bases). The V gene lost 3 bases and the J gene lost 8 bases, with 17 bases spanning the gap. The germline V gene has CDR1 MNHEY and CDR2 SVGEGT. The CDR3 is 15 residues long.

This clonotype was recorded many times. The chain is built from TRBV27 and TRBJ1-2; TRBD1 aligns across 8 bases. Germline assignment: CDR1 MNHEY and CDR2 SMNVEV (reference sequence). Losses at the gene ends were 3 bases for V and 1 base for J; bases not matched to a gene: 16. The CDR3 is made up of 19 amino acids. CDR3 protein: CASSFRFGTGSPINYGYTF. The CDR3 region has the DNA TGTGCCAGCAGTTTTAGATTCGGGACAGGATCTCCAATTAACTATGGCTACACCTTC.

This clonotype was found many times. The chain links TRBV6-1 to TRBJ1-5; 10 bases are shared with TRBD1. The length of the CDR3 is 15 residues. Germline V gene sequence: CDR1 MNHNS, CDR2 SASEGT. The junction had 4 bases not matched to a gene; V was cut back by 2 bases and J by 6 bases. In nucleotides, the CDR3 is TGTGCCAGCAGTGAACTGGACAGGGGGGCTCAGCCCCAGCATTTT. It specifies CASSELDRGAQPQHF.

In this sample, this clonotype turned up many times. The rearrangement joins TRBV11-2 to TRBJ1-4, with D possibly being TRBD1 (6 bases). This CDR3 is built from 16 residues. The germline gives CDR1 SGHAT, CDR2 FQNNGV. V shed 2 bases and J shed 8 bases, with 18 bases lying between them. The CDR3 protein is CASSLYVNRVEEKLFF. CDR3 sequence (DNA): TGTGCCAGCAGCTTATACGTAAACAGGGTCGAGGAAAAACTGTTTTTT.

The table lists this clonotype with many counts. V gene TRBV27 combines with J gene TRBJ2-7, with D hard to call. Germline V gives CDR1 MNHEY, CDR2 SMNVEV (reference sequence). Trimming removed 7 bases at V and 5 bases at J, with 9 bases between. This CDR3 is 11 amino acids long. Here the CDR3 reads CASKRLHEQYF. The CDR3 DNA reads as TGTGCCAGCAAGAGACTCCACGAGCAGTACTTC.

There are many counts of this clonotype. The chain couples TRBV19 to TRBJ2-7; D remains ambiguous. The V end was cut by 6 bases, the J end by 4 bases, with 10 bases between. This CDR3 spans 12 amino acids. Germline CDR1 reads LNHDA; CDR2 reads SQIVND (reference sequence). DNA for the CDR3: TGTGCCAGTAGAGGCGGAACGTACGAGCAGTACTTC. Translation gives CASRGGTYEQYF.